The rows below give T cell receptor beta chains drawn from one sample of a study of blood T cell repertoires in COVID-19. Produced via immunoSEQ multiplex PCR; TCRdb's table is partial and in-frame only. Counted here are roughly 250,000 clones, approximately 90% occurring once; the ten biggest clones make up 2% to 2.5%. The specimen was PBMCs or T cells enriched from blood (not recorded which). These receptors all come from a woman in her thirties or forties with acute COVID-19. CDR3s include the opening cysteine and the closing phenylalanine or tryptophan. A D gene is named only where the DNA matches it firmly. Size tells how often a clone was seen (once, few, many) or the class of an expanded clone, and some rows leave it out.

len	v_gene	d_gene	j_gene	abundance	CDR3aa	CDR3nt
19	TRBV5-4	TRBD2	TRBJ2-1	once	CASSWGLGLAGRGGNEQFF	TGTGCCAGCAGCTGGGGCCTGGGACTAGCGGGACGAGGGGGGAATGAGCAGTTCTTC
11	TRBV6-5	NA	TRBJ1-2	NA	CASSRGDGYTF	TGTGCCAGCAGCCGGGGGGATGGCTACACCTTC
13	TRBV30	TRBD1	TRBJ1-6	NA	CAYTGQPNSPLHF	TGTGCCTATACGGGACAGCCTAATTCACCCCTCCACTTT
12	TRBV12-3/TRBV12-4	NA	TRBJ1-5	NA	CASRGPNQPQHF	TGTGCCAGCAGGGGCCCGAATCAGCCCCAGCATTTT
18	TRBV24-1	TRBD2	TRBJ2-3	NA	CATSDSPGLAGSTDTQYF	TGTGCCACCAGTGATTCTCCGGGACTAGCGGGTAGCACAGATACGCAGTATTTT
16	TRBV2	NA	TRBJ1-5	NA	CASSEIRGSGNQPQHF	TGTGCCAGCAGTGAGATCAGGGGTTCGGGCAATCAGCCCCAGCATTTT
15	TRBV10-3	NA	TRBJ2-3	NA	CATSTPTSLPDTQYF	TGTGCCACGTCTACCCCGACTAGTCTACCCGATACGCAGTATTTT
16	TRBV3-1/TRBV3-2	NA	TRBJ1-6	NA	CASSQDTRSGNSPLHF	TGTGCCAGCAGCCAAGATACCAGGTCGGGGAATTCACCCCTCCACTTT
12	TRBV7-9	NA	TRBJ2-7	NA	CASSLVRGEQYF	TGTGCCAGCAGCTTAGTTAGGGGGGAGCAGTACTTC
16	TRBV24-1	TRBD1	TRBJ1-4	NA	CATSDPRQGDNEKLFF	TGTGCCACCAGTGATCCCAGACAGGGAGATAATGAAAAACTGTTTTTT
15	TRBV6-6	TRBD1	TRBJ1-1	NA	CASSQYRGGNTEAFF	TGTGCCAGCAGCCAATACAGGGGAGGGAACACTGAAGCTTTCTTT
15	TRBV24-1	TRBD1	TRBJ1-2	NA	CATSDPGTGEVGYTF	TGTGCCACCAGTGACCCCGGAACAGGGGAAGTTGGCTACACCTTC